Shown below are 18 T cell receptor beta chains from a single sample sequenced in a study of blood T cells in healthy people across ages. The use of a sample-barcoded 5' primer and a J-beta primer mix characterized a second PCR of roughly 6 to 12 cycles. MiXCR, applied by TCRdb to the 5' RACE reads, yields one record per CDR3 protein. The sample lists 1 million to 1.2 million distinct CDR3 sequences; around two fifths were seen once. What was sequenced was blood. The origin of the receptors is a man younger than 35 in good health.

This clonotype has only a few counts. The chain uses TRBV20-1 and TRBJ1-4; 8 nucleotides line up with TRBD1. Germline V gives CDR1 DFQATT, CDR2 SNEGSKA (reference sequence). The CDR3 has 12 residues. V trimming: 1 base; J trimming: 8 bases; junction bases outside the gene matches: 0. The CDR3: CSARAGGEKLFF. Written as DNA, the CDR3 is TGCAGTGCTAGAGCAGGGGGCGAAAAACTGTTTTTT.

This chain uses TRBV27 with TRBJ2-7; D call uncertain. The CDR3 is 13 residues long. V was shortened by 6 bases and J by 5 bases, with 14 bases between the two germline ends. Germline lookup yields CDR1 MNHEY and CDR2 SMNVEV (reference sequence). CDR3 in amino acids: CASSPVGPHEQYF. The CDR3 DNA is TGTGCCAGCAGCCCCGTAGGACCCCACGAGCAGTACTTC.

This clonotype was detected only a few times. The chain is built from TRBV11-2 and TRBJ2-3, with TRBD1 matching 7 bases. The CDR3 is made up of 15 amino acids. The V gene end was trimmed by 4 bases and the J gene end by 4 bases; junction bases not matched to a gene: 8. The germline V gene has CDR1 SGHAT and CDR2 FQNNGV. The CDR3: CASSSAGTASDTQYF. In DNA, the CDR3 is TGTGCCAGCAGCTCGGCCGGGACAGCCTCAGATACGCAGTATTTT.

This clonotype showed up many times. CDR3 residues: CASSGLYYGYTF. CDR3 in DNA: TGTGCCAGCAGTGGTTTATACTATGGCTACACCTTC. The rearrangement joins TRBV2 to TRBJ1-2; D not resolved. CDR1 SNHLY and CDR2 FYNNEI come from the germline V gene. Trimming left V 4 bases short and J 3 bases short, with 6 bases between. This CDR3 region has 12 residues. The full variable domain, its missing parts supplied by reference TRBV2 and TRBJ1-2, is EPEVTQTPSHQVTQMGQEVILRCVPISNHLYFYWYRQILGQKVEFLVSFYNNEISEKSEIFDDQFSVERPDGSNFTLKIRSTKLEDSAMYFCASSGLYYGYTFGSGTRLTVV.

As concerns this clonotype: One base away lies a much larger clone, so this may be a sequencing read error. This chain uses TRBV6-6 with TRBJ1-5; the D is unclear. Germline CDR1 reads MNHNY; CDR2 reads SVGAGI (reference sequence). The CDR3 consists of 13 residues. DNA of the CDR3: TGTACCACAACAGCCTATAGCAATCAGCCCCAGCATTTT. Translation: CTTTAYSNQPQHF.

This clonotype was counted only a few times. This chain joins TRBV12-3 or TRBV12-4 and TRBJ1-1, with 7 nucleotides matching TRBD1. With 3 bases clipped from V and 4 bases from J, the junction kept 5 bases outside the gene matches. CDR3 length: 14 amino acids. As DNA, the CDR3 is TGTGCCAGCAGTTTTCAGGGGGGAGGCACTGAAGCTTTCTTT. It specifies CASSFQGGGTEAFF.

This clonotype has just a few counts. The chain joins TRBV5-6 to TRBJ2-1; maybe TRBD1 (6 bases). Trimming stripped 4 bases from V and 4 bases from J, with 18 bases between. CDR3 length: 16 amino acids. Germline V lookup: CDR1 SGHDT, CDR2 YYEEEE. The CDR3 nucleotides are TGTGCCAGCAGCGAGGCCCCCCAGGGGTCATACAATGAGCAGTTCTTC. Translation gives CASSEAPQGSYNEQFF.

The chain has TRBV9 and TRBJ2-1, with unresolved D. CDR3 length: 13 amino acids. The V gene lost 5 bases and the J gene lost 7 bases, with 13 bases spanning the gap. The V gene's germline CDR1 is SGDLS and CDR2 YYNGEE. The CDR3: CASSARTGNEQFF. CDR3 nucleotide sequence: TGTGCCAGCAGTGCGAGGACGGGTAATGAGCAGTTCTTC.

J is TRBJ2-7 and V is TRBV27, with TRBD1 matching 7 bases. The germline V gene has CDR1 MNHEY and CDR2 SMNVEV (reference sequence). This CDR3 is 12 amino acids long. V was pared by 7 bases and J by 7 bases, with 7 bases of the junction left unmatched. Written as DNA, the CDR3 is TGTGCCAGCACCACGGGACAGAGAGAGCAGTACTTC. It yields the protein CASTTGQREQYF.

This clonotype was seen only a few times. As DNA, the CDR3 is TGTGCCAGCAGCCACTCAACCCAGGGGGCCGGGGAGCTGTTTTTT. This sequence encodes CASSHSTQGAGELFF. V is TRBV3-1 and J is TRBJ2-2, with 7 bases fitting TRBD1. Germline values: CDR1 LGHDT, CDR2 YNNKEL (reference sequence). Losses at the gene ends were 3 bases for V and 6 bases for J; bases not matched to a gene: 7. CDR3 length: 15 residues.

The genes are TRBV29-1 and TRBJ2-1, with TRBD2 identical over 7 bases. The assigned J gene may be wrong: the sequence end matches TRBJ2-7 better. This CDR3 region has 14 residues. Germline CDR1 and CDR2: SQVTM and ANQGSEA. In nucleotides, the CDR3 is TGCAGCGTTGTGCGGGGGAGCTCCTACAATGAGCAGTACTTC. Protein sequence: CSVVRGSSYNEQYF.

The chain recombines TRBV12-3 or TRBV12-4 with TRBJ2-1; tentative D call: TRBD1 (5 bases). The CDR3 has 15 residues. Trimming left V 3 bases short and J 10 bases short, with 19 bases between. The CDR3 reads CASSFNGYGAEEQFF. The CDR3 DNA reads as TGTGCCAGCAGTTTTAACGGCTATGGGGCCGAAGAGCAGTTCTTC.

V usage is TRBV2 and J usage is TRBJ1-5; no firm D call. Germline V lookup: CDR1 SNHLY, CDR2 FYNNEI. The V gene lost 6 bases and the J gene lost 4 bases, with 7 bases spanning the gap. The CDR3 totals 12 residues. The CDR3 nucleotides read TGTGCCAGCAGGAGGGAAAATCAGCCCCAGCATTTT. Residues: CASRRENQPQHF.

The chain joins TRBV2 to TRBJ1-2, with D possibly being TRBD1 (6 bases). V lost 9 bases and J lost 4, with 21 bases in between. This CDR3 is 15 amino acids long. Germline loops: CDR1 SNHLY, CDR2 FYNNEI. The CDR3 DNA follows: TGTGCCAGGAAGGGTATCCACAGGGTTGGCTATGGCTACACCTTC. Protein sequence: CARKGIHRVGYGYTF.

This clonotype has only a few counts. The chain combines TRBV25-1 with TRBJ1-1; unclear D gene. Germline V gives CDR1 MGHDK, CDR2 SYGVNS. V was shortened by 9 bases and J by 5 bases, with 13 bases between the two germline ends. This CDR3 is built from 12 residues. The CDR3 reads CASGTPLTEAFF. The DNA of the CDR3 is TGTGCCAGTGGTACACCGCTGACTGAAGCTTTCTTT.

This clonotype was seen more than once but under ten times. The chain is built from TRBV3-1 and TRBJ2-7; 9 bases are a match to TRBD2. The J call may not be correct, given that the DNA end is closer to TRBJ2-5. This CDR3 comprises 19 residues. CDR1 LGHDT and CDR2 YNNKEL come from the germline V gene (reference sequence). The CDR3 DNA reads TGTGCCAGCAGCCAAGATAAAGTTAACCTAGCGGGGAGAAGAGAGACCCAGTACTTC. Translated, it gives CASSQDKVNLAGRRETQYF.

There are a few counts of this clonotype. The chain is built from TRBV5-1 and TRBJ2-1, with D perhaps matching TRBD2 (5 bases). The CDR3 has 13 amino acids. V dropped 4 bases and J dropped 6 bases, with 11 bases sitting between them. CDR1 SGHRS and CDR2 YFSETQ come from the germline V gene. The CDR3 here is CASSATNANEQFF. The CDR3 DNA reads as TGCGCCAGCAGCGCGACTAACGCCAATGAGCAGTTCTTC.

This clonotype was seen just once. This chain joins TRBV7-8 and TRBJ1-1; weak D call: TRBD1 (6 bases). Germline V CDR1 and CDR2: SGHVS, FQNEAQ. Trimming left V 1 base short and J 1 base short, with 10 bases between. The CDR3 contains 15 residues. The CDR3 coding sequence is TGTGCCAGCAGCTTAGAGGGGGGGCCGAACACTGAAGCTTTCTTT. It translates to CASSLEGGPNTEAFF.